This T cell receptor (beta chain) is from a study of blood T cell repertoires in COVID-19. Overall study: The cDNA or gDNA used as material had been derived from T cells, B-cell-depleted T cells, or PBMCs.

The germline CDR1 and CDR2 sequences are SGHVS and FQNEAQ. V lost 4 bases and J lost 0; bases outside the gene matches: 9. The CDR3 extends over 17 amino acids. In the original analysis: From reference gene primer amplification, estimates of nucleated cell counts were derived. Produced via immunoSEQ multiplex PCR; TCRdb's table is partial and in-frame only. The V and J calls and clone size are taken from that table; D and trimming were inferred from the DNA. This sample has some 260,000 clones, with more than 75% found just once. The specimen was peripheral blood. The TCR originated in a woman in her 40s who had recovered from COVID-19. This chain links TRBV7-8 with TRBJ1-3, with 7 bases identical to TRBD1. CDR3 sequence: CASSSYGTASSGNTIYF. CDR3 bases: TGTGCCAGCAGCTCGTACGGGACAGCGAGCTCTGGAAACACCATATATTTT.